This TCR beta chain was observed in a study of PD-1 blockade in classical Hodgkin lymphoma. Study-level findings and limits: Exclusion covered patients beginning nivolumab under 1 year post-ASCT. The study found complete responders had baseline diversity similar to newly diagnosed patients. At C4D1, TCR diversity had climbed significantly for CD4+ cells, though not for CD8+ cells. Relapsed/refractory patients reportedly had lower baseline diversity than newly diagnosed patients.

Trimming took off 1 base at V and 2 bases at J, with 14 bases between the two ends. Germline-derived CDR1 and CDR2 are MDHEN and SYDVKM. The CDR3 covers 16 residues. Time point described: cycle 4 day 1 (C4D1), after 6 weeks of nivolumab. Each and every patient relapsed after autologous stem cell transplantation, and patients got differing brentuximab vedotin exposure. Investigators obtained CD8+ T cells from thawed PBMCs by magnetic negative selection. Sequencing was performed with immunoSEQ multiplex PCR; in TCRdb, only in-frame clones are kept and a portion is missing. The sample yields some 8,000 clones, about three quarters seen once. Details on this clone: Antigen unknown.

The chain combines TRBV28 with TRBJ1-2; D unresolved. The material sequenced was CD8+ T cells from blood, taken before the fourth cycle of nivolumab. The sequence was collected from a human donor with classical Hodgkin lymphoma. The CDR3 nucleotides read TGTGCCAGCAGTTTATTGGGCCCGGGGTTAAACTATGGCTACACCTTC. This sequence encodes CASSLLGPGLNYGYTF.